This T cell receptor (beta chain) was sequenced for a study of blood T cells in healthy people across ages. Looking at the study overall: When template switching was applied, about one barcoded beta molecule was captured per two T cells.

A second PCR, run for about 6 to 11 cycles, used a sample-barcoded 5' primer plus a J-beta primer mix. Tags on each cDNA molecule came from a template-switch adaptor with 12 random nucleotides. One entry per CDR3 protein results from TCRdb running MiXCR on the 5' RACE reads. This table holds hundreds of thousands of distinct CDR3 sequences, around 50% found once. The CDR3 covers 15 residues. V was clipped by 5 bases and J by 1 base, with 13 bases between them. Germline lookup yields CDR1 SGHTA and CDR2 FQGNSA. Ten milliliters of peripheral blood were drawn from each donor. Study-level points and caveats: Unsorted PBMCs ruled out conclusive naive versus antigen-experienced comparison.

This clonotype came up many times. What it binds is not known. Input material: blood. This TCR was sampled from a man older than 75 in good health. This rearrangement joins TRBV7-2 to TRBJ2-3; no definite D call. The CDR3 here is CASSTRPHRTDTQYF. The CDR3 coding sequence is TGTGCCAGCAGCACCCGGCCTCACCGCACAGATACGCAGTATTTT.